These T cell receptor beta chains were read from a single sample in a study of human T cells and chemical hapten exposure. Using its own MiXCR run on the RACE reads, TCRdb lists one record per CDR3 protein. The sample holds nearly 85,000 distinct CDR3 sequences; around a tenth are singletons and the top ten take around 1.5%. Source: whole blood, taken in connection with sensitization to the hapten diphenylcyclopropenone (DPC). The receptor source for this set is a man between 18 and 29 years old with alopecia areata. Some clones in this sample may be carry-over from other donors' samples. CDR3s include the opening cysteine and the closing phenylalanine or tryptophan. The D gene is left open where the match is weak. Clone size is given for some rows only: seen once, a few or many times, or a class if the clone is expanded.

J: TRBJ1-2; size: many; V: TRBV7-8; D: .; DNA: TGTGCCAGCAGCTATCCGGGACACTTCCTTTATGGCTACACCTTC; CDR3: CASSYPGHFLYGYTF
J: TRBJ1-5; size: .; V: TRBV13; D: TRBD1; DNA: TGTGCCAGCAGGGGCCGGGACAGGGAGGGTTGGAGCAATCAGCCCCAGCATTTT; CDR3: CASRGRDREGWSNQPQHF
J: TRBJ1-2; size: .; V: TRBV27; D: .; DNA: TGTGCCAGCCGAAAGGCAGGGGAAGACTATGGCTACACCTTC; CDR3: CASRKAGEDYGYTF
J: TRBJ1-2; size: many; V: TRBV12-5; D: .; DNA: TGTGCTAGTGGTTTGGGAATTAGGAATGGCTACACCTTC; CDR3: CASGLGIRNGYTF
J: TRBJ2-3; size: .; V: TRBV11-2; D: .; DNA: TGTGCCAGCCGTGGCACAGATACGCAGTATTTT; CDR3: CASRGTDTQYF
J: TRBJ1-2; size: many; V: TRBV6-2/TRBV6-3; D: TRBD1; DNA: TGTGCCAGCAGTACGACAGGGAACTATGGCTACACCTTC; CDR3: CASSTTGNYGYTF
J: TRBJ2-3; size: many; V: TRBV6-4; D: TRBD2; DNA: TGTGCCAGCAGTGACTCTAGCGGGGGGGCAGATACGCAGTATTTT; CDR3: CASSDSSGGADTQYF
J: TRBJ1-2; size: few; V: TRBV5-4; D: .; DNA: TGTGCCAGCAGCTTCTCCGGGGGGCGCGGGTATGGCTACACCTTC; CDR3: CASSFSGGRGYGYTF
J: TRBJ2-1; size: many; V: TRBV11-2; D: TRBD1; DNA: TGTGCCAGCAGCCCAAGAAACAGGGGGCGGGACAATGAGCAGTTCTTC; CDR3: CASSPRNRGRDNEQFF
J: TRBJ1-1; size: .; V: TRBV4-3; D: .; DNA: TGCGCCAGCAGCCCAAGACATCGGACAGAGAACACTGAAGCTTTCTTT; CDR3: CASSPRHRTENTEAFF
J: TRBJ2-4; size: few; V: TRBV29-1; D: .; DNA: TGCAGCGTTGAAGGACAGGACCAAAACATTCAGTACTTC; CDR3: CSVEGQDQNIQYF
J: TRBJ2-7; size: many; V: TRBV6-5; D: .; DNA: TGTGCCAGCAGTTCGACGCGGGCAGAAAGTTCCTACGAGCAGTACTTC; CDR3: CASSSTRAESSYEQYF
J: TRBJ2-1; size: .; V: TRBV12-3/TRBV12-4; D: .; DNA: TGTGCCAGCAGTTTGCCCGGACAAGGGAACAATGAGCAGTTCTTC; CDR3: CASSLPGQGNNEQFF
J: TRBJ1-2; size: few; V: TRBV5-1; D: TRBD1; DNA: TGCGCCAGCAGCTGGGACAGGAACTATGGCTACACCTTC; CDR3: CASSWDRNYGYTF
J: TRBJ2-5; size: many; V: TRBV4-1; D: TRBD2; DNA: TGCGCCAGCAGCCCCCAGGCGGGAGAAGAGACCCAGTACTTC; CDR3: CASSPQAGEETQYF
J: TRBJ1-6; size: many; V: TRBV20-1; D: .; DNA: TGCAGTGCTAGAGATCCGGATTCACCCCTCCACTTT; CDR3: CSARDPDSPLHF
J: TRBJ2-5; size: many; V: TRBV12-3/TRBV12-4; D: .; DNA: TGTGCCAGCAGTTTGTTACAAGAGACCCAGTACTTC; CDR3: CASSLLQETQYF
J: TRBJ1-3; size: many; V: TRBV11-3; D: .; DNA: TGTGCCAGCAGCTTAACGGGTCCTGGAAACACCATATATTTT; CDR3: CASSLTGPGNTIYF
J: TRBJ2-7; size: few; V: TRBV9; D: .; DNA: TGTGCCAGCAGCGTAGGGGGGTACGTCTACGAGCAGTACTTC; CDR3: CASSVGGYVYEQYF
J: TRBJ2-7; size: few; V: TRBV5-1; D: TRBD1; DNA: TGCGCCAGCAGCTACGGGACAGATACCTACGAGCAGTACTTC; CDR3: CASSYGTDTYEQYF
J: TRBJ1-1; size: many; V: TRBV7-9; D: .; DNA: TGTGCTTGGGAGGGGCAAGCTTTCTTT; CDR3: CAWEGQAFF
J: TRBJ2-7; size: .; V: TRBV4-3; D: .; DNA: TGCGCCAGCAGCCAACAACAGGATAGCTCCTACGAGCAGTACTTC; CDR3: CASSQQQDSSYEQYF
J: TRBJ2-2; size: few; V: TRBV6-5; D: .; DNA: TGTGCCAGCAGTGGTTCTGGGGGCGGGGAGCTGTTTTTT; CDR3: CASSGSGGGELFF
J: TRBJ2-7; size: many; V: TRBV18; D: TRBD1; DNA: TGTGCCAGCTCACCAGAGGGGGCCGTAACCTACGAGCAGTACTTC; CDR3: CASSPEGAVTYEQYF
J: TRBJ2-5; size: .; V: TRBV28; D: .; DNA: TGTGCCAGCACCCAGGATAGGACCCAGTACTTC; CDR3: CASTQDRTQYF
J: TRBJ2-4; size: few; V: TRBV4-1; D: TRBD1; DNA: TGCGCCAGCAGCCAGCCCGGGACAGGGGTGATTCAGTACTTC; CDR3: CASSQPGTGVIQYF
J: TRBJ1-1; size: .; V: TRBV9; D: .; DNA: TGTGCCAGCAGCGTAGTCCTGCAGGGTACCACTGAAGCTTTCTTT; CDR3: CASSVVLQGTTEAFF
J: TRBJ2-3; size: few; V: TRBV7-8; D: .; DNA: TGTGCCAGCGAAGGTTTCACAGATACGCAGTATTTT; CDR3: CASEGFTDTQYF
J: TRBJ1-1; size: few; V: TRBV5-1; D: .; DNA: TGCGCCAGCAGAAAGGGAGATACTGAAGCTTTCTTT; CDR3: CASRKGDTEAFF
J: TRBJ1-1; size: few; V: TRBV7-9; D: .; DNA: TGTGCCAGCAGCCCCGACGAGCTTATCCGGGGGCGCGGGAACACTGAAGCTTTCTTT; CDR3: CASSPDELIRGRGNTEAFF